The next 7 T cell receptor beta chains were all read from a single sample in a study of spatial heterogeneity in lung cancer. TCRdb redid the calling of the 5' RACE reads with MiXCR, one entry per CDR3 protein. Of fewer than 15,000 distinct CDR3 sequences in the sample, approximately 5% were seen once. The sample's time point: sample taken at primary tumor resection. The study sequenced unsorted whole RNA from tumor, nontumor lung or frozen PBMC. The specimen comprised lung tumor tissue, sampled at surgery. The receptors were sampled from a human donor with early-stage non-small cell lung cancer.

This clonotype has at least ten counts. This beta chain is an off-target read within a library intended for alpha chains, so its frequency means little. The chain uses TRBV7-2 and TRBJ2-3; perhaps TRBD2 as D (5 bases). There are 14 residues in the CDR3. Germline CDR1 and CDR2: SGHTA and FQGNSA. V shed 5 bases and J shed 3 bases, with 12 bases lying between them. CDR3 sequence reads: CASSPDYLTDTQYF. For the CDR3, the DNA is TGTGCCAGCAGCCCAGACTATTTAACAGATACGCAGTATTTT.

This clonotype was seen ten or more times. Because this beta chain is a stray read in a library intended to capture alpha chains, its abundance should not be given much weight. V and J are TRBV7-9 and TRBJ2-5, with 7 bases lining up with TRBD1. The germline CDR1 and CDR2 sequences are SEHNR and FQNEAQ (reference sequence). There are 17 residues in the CDR3. J lost 4 bases, V lost 1 base, and 12 bases had no gene match. Here the CDR3 DNA reads TGTGCCAGCAGCTTAGAATACGGGACAGACGTCCGAGAGACCCAGTACTTC. This encodes CASSLEYGTDVRETQYF.

This clonotype showed up many times. A library prepared for alpha chains yielded this beta chain as an off-target read; its size is of little meaning. The rearrangement uses TRBV7-9 and TRBJ2-7; TRBD2 matches at 10 bases. The V segment lost 4 bases and the J segment 6 bases; nucleotides outside the gene matches: 6. The CDR3 covers 14 residues. Germline-derived CDR1 and CDR2 are SEHNR and FQNEAQ (reference sequence). Written as DNA, the CDR3 is TGTGCCAGCAGCTCCGGACTAGCGGAATCCGAGCAGTACGTC. Translated: CASSSGLAESEQYV.

In its sample, this clonotype was seen many times. Being off target in a library aimed at alpha chains, this beta chain has a size of little meaning. The genes are TRBV7-8 and TRBJ2-3, with TRBD2 identical over 8 bases. The trim removed 3 bases at V and 0 bases at J, leaving 2 bases unmatched. The CDR3 spans 15 residues. Germline lookup yields CDR1 SGHVS and CDR2 FQNEAQ. The CDR3: CASSFSGGSTDTQYF. The CDR3 bases are TGTGCCAGCAGCTTCAGCGGGGGCAGCACAGATACGCAGTATTTT.

This clonotype was found a few times. A library made for alpha chains picked up this beta chain off target, so its size means little. The chain uses TRBV12-3 or TRBV12-4 and TRBJ2-3; D gene unclear. The CDR3 runs 13 residues. V was cut by 5 bases and J by 9 bases, with 15 bases left in between. The CDR3 DNA reads TGTGCCAGCAGTCCTCGGACCCCCGCCACGCAGTATTTT. This sequence encodes CASSPRTPATQYF.

Ten or more counts support this clonotype. This beta chain appears as a stray read in a library generated for alpha chains; its size is not informative. The CDR3 sequence: CASSHETSGSSYEQYV. Written as DNA, the CDR3 is TGTGCCAGCAGCCATGAGACTAGCGGGAGCTCCTACGAGCAGTACGTC. The V and J genes are TRBV3-2 and TRBJ2-7; the table names TRBD2, a call not compared with the DNA. TRBV3-2 is designated a pseudogene. This CDR3 has 16 residues.

By sample fraction, this clonotype is medium-sized. This beta chain came through as a stray read in a library set up for alpha chains, and its size says little. J is TRBJ2-1 and V is TRBV10-3, with D possibly being TRBD1 or TRBD2 (5 bases each). From germline, CDR1 is ENHRY and CDR2 SYGVKD. The CDR3 has 16 residues. V lost 5 bases and J lost 0, with 14 bases in between. The CDR3 is CAISTPGRSSYNEQFF. The CDR3 DNA reads as TGTGCCATCAGTACTCCGGGACGGAGCTCCTACAATGAGCAGTTCTTC.